The 10 T cell receptor beta chains listed next were all sequenced from one sample in a study of cytomegalovirus exposure and HLA in healthy donors. This PCR relied on a set of 60 Vbeta primers and 13 Jbeta primers. Some clones are missing from TCRdb's copy, which holds only in-frame ones; the method was immunoSEQ multiplex PCR. This sample contains roughly 190,000 clones. Sequencing input: PBMCs. The source of these receptors is a woman aged 18-29 years in good health and CMV-seropositive.

This sequence joins TRBV19 and TRBJ2-3; 12 bases agree with TRBD2. The J segment lost 0 bases and the V segment lost 6 bases, leaving 10 bases of the junction unmatched. Germline lookup yields CDR1 LNHDA and CDR2 SQIVND (reference sequence). The CDR3 contains 18 residues. The CDR3 nucleotides are TGTGCCAGTAGCATGACTAGCGGGAGCTTCGAGAGCACAGATACGCAGTATTTT. It codes for CASSMTSGSFESTDTQYF.

The chain links TRBV9 to TRBJ1-2; D perhaps matches TRBD1 (6 bases). Per germline, CDR1 SGDLS and CDR2 YYNGEE. The V end was cut by 0 bases, the J end by 4 bases, with 13 bases between. The length of the CDR3 is 15 residues. The CDR3 DNA is TGTGCCAGCAGCGTAGGGGGGCGAATACCCTATGGCTACACCTTC. This sequence encodes CASSVGGRIPYGYTF.

The gene calls are TRBV2 and TRBJ1-6, with D perhaps matching TRBD1 (5 bases). In germline, CDR1 is SNHLY, CDR2 FYNNEI. V lost 2 bases and J lost 8, with 16 bases in between. CDR3 length: 16 amino acids. CDR3 sequence (DNA): TGTGCCAGCAGTGAACGGCAGGGCGCTTACTATTCACCCCTCCACTTT. Protein product: CASSERQGAYYSPLHF.

The rearrangement uses TRBV11-3 and TRBJ2-7, with 11 positions matching TRBD2. Germline loops: CDR1 SGHNT, CDR2 YENEEA. V shed 5 bases, J shed 0 bases, and the junction held 9 bases outside the gene matches. The CDR3 has 17 amino acids. The CDR3 is CASSQRLAGPSSYEQYF. The CDR3 DNA reads TGTGCCAGCAGCCAAAGACTAGCGGGGCCTAGCTCCTACGAGCAGTACTTC.

The CDR3 DNA sequence: TGTGCCAGCAGCCAGAGGAGGATAGCGGGGAACACTGAAGCTTTCTTT. Its protein product is CASSQRRIAGNTEAFF. This chain joins TRBV11-3 and TRBJ1-1; no definite D call. V lost 5 bases to trimming and J lost 1 base, with 17 bases between them. The CDR3 is 16 residues long. Germline CDR1 reads SGHNT; CDR2 reads YENEEA.

V and J are TRBV27 and TRBJ2-3; 9 bases fit TRBD2. The CDR3 runs 17 residues. The germline CDR1 and CDR2 sequences are MNHEY and SMNVEV (reference sequence). V was pared by 3 bases and J by 7 bases, with 14 bases of the junction left unmatched. The CDR3 region has the DNA TGTGCCAGCAGTTTCCTGAGCGGGGGGCTAACCCCCCATACGCAGTATTTT. As protein: CASSFLSGGLTPHTQYF.

The gene calls are TRBV5-1 and TRBJ2-2; 7 bases are a match to TRBD1. The CDR3 loop spans 15 amino acids. CDR1 is SGHRS and CDR2 is YFSETQ in the germline V gene. Trimming at V came to 0 bases and at J to 3 bases, leaving 2 bases not matched to a gene. Written as DNA, the CDR3 is TGCGCCAGCAGCTTGGGGGACAGCTACACCGGGGAGCTGTTTTTT. Residues: CASSLGDSYTGELFF.

The V and J genes are TRBV10-2 and TRBJ2-1; maybe TRBD2 (5 bases). Germline CDR1 reads WSHSY; CDR2 reads SAAADI. Trimming pared 3 bases from V and 6 bases from J, leaving 9 bases between. The CDR3 totals 13 residues. In DNA form, the CDR3 reads TGCGCCAGCAGTGACCGGGGTATCAATGAGCAGTTCTTC. Translated, it gives CASSDRGINEQFF.

CDR3 residues: CASSTSASLRGYGYTF. Written as DNA, the CDR3 is TGTGCCAGCAGCACCTCTGCAAGCCTTAGGGGGTATGGCTACACCTTC. The V and J genes are TRBV9 and TRBJ1-2, with D maybe TRBD1 (6 bases). This CDR3 contains 16 residues. V lost 4 bases and J 5 bases, leaving 21 bases between the germline ends. From germline, CDR1 is SGDLS and CDR2 YYNGEE.

The J gene is TRBJ1-2, the V gene TRBV2; 7 bases match TRBD1. The junction had 12 bases not matched to a gene; V was cut back by 3 bases and J by 8 bases. Germline CDR1 SNHLY, CDR2 FYNNEI. The CDR3 runs to 15 residues. The DNA for the CDR3 is TGTGCCAGCAGTGATAGGGACAGCCATCTATTAGGCTACACCTTC. This encodes CASSDRDSHLLGYTF.